This T cell receptor beta chain was obtained from a study of T cells in Graves' hyperthyroidism and ophthalmopathy. This clonotype appeared a few times. The hyperthyroidism patients had all been newly diagnosed, and their disease duration was under 2 months. Their ages ranged from 18 to 65 years. Amplified regions were TCR beta CDR3 sequences from RNA transcripts. A first-round RT-PCR of the TCR CDR3 used the HTBI primer set. A single record per CDR3 protein comes from TCRdb applying MiXCR to the multiplex PCR reads. The table lists about 740,000 distinct CDR3 sequences, 14% of them singletons. Germline loops: CDR1 SQVTM, CDR2 ANQGSEA. The V end lost 6 bases, the J end lost 4 bases, and 19 bases lay between the germline ends. The CDR3 has 14 residues.

The chain employs TRBV29-1 and TRBJ2-7, with D perhaps matching TRBD2 (5 bases). Sequenced sample: blood. The clonotype comes from a young woman with Graves' hyperthyroidism. The CDR3 here is CSVRVSSTIYEQYF. The CDR3 nucleotides read TGCAGCGTGAGGGTCAGTTCGACGATTTACGAGCAGTACTTC.